This TCR beta chain appears in the sequencing data of a study of cytomegalovirus exposure and HLA in healthy donors. Regarding the study as a whole: 15,000 to 20,000 TCR beta sequences were associated with HLA alleles at 0.05 false discovery rate in a later analysis. Earlier analysis yielded a pattern in which most TCR beta V segments were productive about 90% or about 30% of the time.

It was with 60 Vbeta and 13 Jbeta primers that the PCR ran. The repertoire was sequenced with immunoSEQ multiplex PCR; TCRdb's copy has only in-frame clones and lacks some. The data hold 150,000 to 200,000 clones, with around 83% observed a single time. CDR3 size: 14 residues. Germline V gene sequence: CDR1 SGHDT, CDR2 YYEEEE. V lost 0 bases to trimming and J lost 0 bases, with 4 bases between them. On this clone itself: Its target is unknown.

This chain links TRBV5-6 with TRBJ1-3; D is unclear. Sequences were obtained from PBMCs. This clonotype originated in a man younger than 30 in good health and CMV-seropositive. The CDR3, as DNA: TGTGCCAGCAGCTTGGGAGACTCTGGAAACACCATATATTTT. Translating it yields CASSLGDSGNTIYF.